This TCR beta chain emerged from a study of T-cell memory formation after mild COVID-19. Study results and limitations: Prior to infection, memory already included some responding clones, suggesting cross-reactive memory joined. Clones which contracted sat mainly in CM and EM if CD4+, and in EMRA if CD8+.

Regarding this clonotype: The antigen is not known.

TCRdb recomputed calls from the 5' RACE reads with MiXCR, one row per CDR3 protein. Among some 270,000 distinct CDR3 sequences listed, roughly 15% were seen once. CDR3 size: 14 residues. V lost 6 bases and J lost 4, with 14 bases in between. The germline V gene encodes CDR1 SNHLY and CDR2 FYNNEI. This TCR was recovered from an adult woman who had mild COVID-19 (a few samples of this study predate the infection). Cell type and time point are not known. V and J are TRBV2 and TRBJ2-3, with a possible D match to TRBD1 (5 bases). The sample consisted of PBMCs or a T cell subset sorted from them (not recorded which). In nucleotides, the CDR3 is TGTGCCAGCAGCCGCACAATAGGGGCAGATACGCAGTATTTT. This codes for CASSRTIGADTQYF.